One sample yielded the 15 T cell receptor beta chains listed below, sequenced in a study of T cells in narcolepsy. Data came from immunoSEQ multiplex PCR; TCRdb stores just in-frame clones and leaves some out. The repertoire holds tens of thousands of clones, with approximately 79% as singletons. The source material was memory (CD45RA-) CD4+ T cells from blood. Receptors originate from a human donor in good health.

The chain joins TRBV6-1 to TRBJ2-7, with 7 bases that match TRBD2. J gave up 2 bases and V 4 bases, and 8 bases lay outside the gene matches. The CDR3 is 15 amino acids. The germline gives CDR1 MNHNS, CDR2 SASEGT. CDR3 nucleotides: TGTGCCAGCAGTGGGGGGGGTCTAAGCGCCTACGAGCAGTACTTC. As protein: CASSGGGLSAYEQYF.

V is TRBV6-5 and J is TRBJ2-7; 9 nucleotides align to TRBD1. The CDR3 has 15 residues. Germline V lookup: CDR1 MNHEY, CDR2 SVGAGI. V lost 2 bases, J lost 6 bases, and 8 bases stayed unmatched. The CDR3 coding sequence is TGTGCCAGCAGTTACGAGGGGACAGGGCTTCGCGAGCAGTACTTC. This gives the protein CASSYEGTGLREQYF.

This clone has a single count. The V call is TRBV10-2, the J call TRBJ2-7; TRBD2 agrees at 7 bases. The germline V gene has CDR1 WSHSY and CDR2 SAAADI. The CDR3 spans 15 residues. Trimming removed 4 bases from V and 0 bases from J; junction bases left unmatched: 6. CDR3 protein: CASSVHASGSYEQYF. In nucleotides, the CDR3 is TGCGCCAGCAGTGTTCACGCTAGCGGCTCCTACGAGCAGTACTTC.

The count of this clone is one. The chain has TRBV6-1 and TRBJ2-7; possible D gene TRBD2, 6 bases. V lost 6 bases and J 5 bases, leaving 20 bases between the germline ends. This CDR3 has 15 amino acids. The V gene's germline CDR1 is MNHNS and CDR2 SASEGT. The DNA of the CDR3 is TGTGCCAGCAGACAAGGGAGGTCAGGGAGCAACGAGCAGTACTTC. This gives the protein CASRQGRSGSNEQYF.

The table lists this clone with a few counts. The chain is built from TRBV5-6 and TRBJ1-1; TRBD1 matches at 7 bases. Looked up from germline, CDR1 is SGHDT and CDR2 is YYEEEE. The CDR3 covers 13 residues. V lost 3 bases to trimming and J lost 10 bases; unmatched junction nucleotides: 9. The CDR3 protein is CASSSWDSGRAFF. The CDR3 coding sequence is TGTGCCAGCAGCTCCTGGGACAGCGGCCGAGCTTTCTTT.

The rearrangement links TRBV11-1 to TRBJ1-1; D is unresolved. Germline CDR1 reads SGHAT; CDR2 reads FQDESV (reference sequence). With 5 bases removed from V and 1 base from J, the gap between germline ends came to 11 bases. The CDR3 is made up of 14 amino acids. CDR3 in amino acids: CASSLQLGNTEAFF. CDR3 nucleotides: TGTGCCAGCAGCCTACAGCTGGGGAACACTGAAGCTTTCTTT.

V usage is TRBV15 and J usage is TRBJ1-2, with no clear D. V lost 3 bases to trimming and J lost 4 bases, with 12 bases between them. The CDR3 length is 14 residues. Germline CDR1 LNHNV, CDR2 YYDKDF (reference sequence). The DNA for the CDR3 is TGTGCCACCAGCAGGAGGGAAAGGGTCTATGGCTACACCTTC. This codes for CATSRRERVYGYTF.

The chain employs TRBV6-1 and TRBJ2-7; D remains ambiguous. V lost 3 bases to trimming and J lost 1 base, with 10 bases between them. The CDR3 runs to 14 residues. Germline V gene data show CDR1 as MNHNS and CDR2 as SASEGT. The DNA for the CDR3 is TGTGCCAGCAGTGAGGATATAAGGTCCTACGAGCAGTACTTC. Translating it yields CASSEDIRSYEQYF.

This clone came up once. The J gene is TRBJ2-7, the V gene TRBV10-3; D might be TRBD2 (6 bases). Trimming cost V 8 bases and J 2 bases, with 10 bases left between them. The germline V gene encodes CDR1 ENHRY and CDR2 SYGVKD. This CDR3 spans 12 amino acids. DNA for the CDR3: TGTGCCATCGCACGCGGGGCCTACGAGCAGTACTTC. This gives the protein CAIARGAYEQYF.

The chain couples TRBV7-2 to TRBJ1-5, with D uncertain. The CDR3 spans 13 residues. Germline V CDR1 and CDR2: SGHTA, FQGNSA. Trimming removed 3 bases from V and 3 bases from J, with 6 bases in between. Here the CDR3 DNA reads TGTGCCAGCAGCTTCCCACCCAATCAGCCCCAGCATTTT. It codes for CASSFPPNQPQHF.

The chain recombines TRBV5-3 with TRBJ1-4, with D perhaps TRBD1 (6 bases). TRBV5-3 is an ORF, with its function uncertain. V was pared by 1 base and J by 8 bases, with 24 bases between. The CDR3 is 18 residues long. CDR3 residues: CARSLPRGAGEIDEKLFF. CDR3 in DNA: TGTGCCAGAAGCTTGCCCCGAGGGGCAGGGGAAATCGACGAAAAACTGTTTTTT.

The chain employs TRBV28 and TRBJ2-7, with D unresolved. CDR3 length: 12 amino acids. The V gene lost 4 bases and the J gene lost 2 bases, with 6 bases spanning the gap. Germline CDR1 is MDHEN and CDR2 is SYDVKM. DNA of the CDR3: TGTGCCAGCAGTTCACCCCCCTACGAGCAGTACTTC. It codes for CASSSPPYEQYF.

The rearrangement links TRBV29-1 to TRBJ1-2, with TRBD1 as a possible D gene (5 bases). Trimming left V 4 bases short and J 4 bases short, with 10 bases between. The CDR3 is made up of 12 amino acids. Germline V gives CDR1 SQVTM, CDR2 ANQGSEA. The DNA for the CDR3 is TGCAGCGTTGGCAGGGAATCCTATGGCTACACCTTC. The encoded protein is CSVGRESYGYTF.

The chain is built from TRBV27 and TRBJ2-7; 8 nucleotides align to TRBD2. The V gene's germline CDR1 is MNHEY and CDR2 SMNVEV (reference sequence). Trimming at V came to 5 bases and at J to 2 bases, leaving 11 bases not matched to a gene. This CDR3 is built from 16 residues. In DNA, the CDR3 is TGTGCCAGCAGTGCCTCGGGGAGCGGGGGTACCTACGAGCAGTACTTC. It is translated as CASSASGSGGTYEQYF.

This sequence joins TRBV7-9 and TRBJ1-3; unclear D gene. The CDR3 runs to 15 residues. The V and J ends lost 5 bases and 2 bases respectively, with 13 bases between them. In germline, CDR1 is SEHNR, CDR2 FQNEAQ (reference sequence). Here the CDR3 DNA reads TGTGCCAGCAGCAACCCCGTGCAAACTGGAAACACCATATATTTT. This sequence encodes CASSNPVQTGNTIYF. The variable domain in full, with the rest retrieved from reference TRBV7-9 and TRBJ1-3, is DTGVSQNPRHKITKRGQNVTFRCDPISEHNRLYWYRQTLGQGPEFLTYFQNEAQLEKSRLLSDRFSAERPKGSFSTLEIQRTEQGDSAMYLCASSNPVQTGNTIYFGEGSWLTVV.